One T cell receptor (beta chain) is described in this entry. The target antigen is unknown. These data originate in a study of cytomegalovirus exposure and HLA in healthy donors. Study-wide findings and caveats: In an earlier analysis, most TCR beta V segments were productive about 87% or about 30% of the time. In a later analysis, a missense DCLRE1C variant was linked to TCR beta V- and J-gene trimming. About 150 TCR beta chains were listed as cytomegalovirus-associated.

13 Jbeta primers and 60 Vbeta primers were used for the PCR. Here immunoSEQ multiplex PCR was the method, and the copy in TCRdb shows in-frame clones only, minus some. The table records some 120,000 clones, roughly 79% of them present only once. What was sequenced was PBMCs. This TCR came from a man aged 30 to 39 in good health and CMV-seronegative.

DNA for the CDR3: TGTGCCTGGAGTGGGGGACAGAGAACCTACGAGCAGTACTTC. Residues: CAWSGGQRTYEQYF. The V and J genes are TRBV30 and TRBJ2-7; 7 positions agree with TRBD1. Germline values: CDR1 GTSNPN, CDR2 SVGIG (reference sequence). The CDR3 totals 14 residues. V lost 1 base, J lost 2 bases, and 5 bases stayed unmatched.